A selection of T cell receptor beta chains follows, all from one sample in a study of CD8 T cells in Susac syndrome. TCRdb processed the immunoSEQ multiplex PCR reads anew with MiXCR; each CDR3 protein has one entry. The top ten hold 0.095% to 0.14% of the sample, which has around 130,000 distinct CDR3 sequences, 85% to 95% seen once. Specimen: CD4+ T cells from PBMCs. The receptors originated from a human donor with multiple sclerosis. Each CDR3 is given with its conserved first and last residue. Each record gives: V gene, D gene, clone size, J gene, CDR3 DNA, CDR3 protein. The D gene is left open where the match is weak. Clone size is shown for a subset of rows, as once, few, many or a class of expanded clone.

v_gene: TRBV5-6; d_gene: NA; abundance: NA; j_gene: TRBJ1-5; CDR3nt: TGTGCCAGCAGCCCACAGGATAGCAATCAGCCCCAGCATTTT; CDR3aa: CASSPQDSNQPQHF
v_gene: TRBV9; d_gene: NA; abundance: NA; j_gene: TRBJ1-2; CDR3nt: TGTGCCAGCAGCACTGCCGACAGCTACTATGGCTACACCTTC; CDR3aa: CASSTADSYYGYTF
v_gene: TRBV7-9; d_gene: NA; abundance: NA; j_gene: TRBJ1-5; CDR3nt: TGTGCCAGCAGCTTGTCGGGCGTCGGCAATCAGCCCCAGCATTTT; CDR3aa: CASSLSGVGNQPQHF
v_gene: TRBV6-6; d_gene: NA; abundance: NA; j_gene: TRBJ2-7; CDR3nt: TGTGCCAGCAGTTACCCGACTTCTGGCTACGAGCAGTACTTC; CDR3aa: CASSYPTSGYEQYF
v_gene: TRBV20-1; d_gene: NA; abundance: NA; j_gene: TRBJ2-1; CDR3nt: TGCAGTGCTAGAGCAGCGGTGGGGACTGAGAAAAGGCAGTTCTTC; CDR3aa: CSARAAVGTEKRQFF
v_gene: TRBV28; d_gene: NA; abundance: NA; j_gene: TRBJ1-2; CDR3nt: TGTGCCAGCACCAAAACAGGATCCTATCCCTATGGCTACACCTTC; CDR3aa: CASTKTGSYPYGYTF
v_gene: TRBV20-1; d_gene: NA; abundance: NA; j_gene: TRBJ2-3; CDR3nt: TGCAGCGCTATTCCTGCTAGCACAGATACGCAGTATTTT; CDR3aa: CSAIPASTDTQYF
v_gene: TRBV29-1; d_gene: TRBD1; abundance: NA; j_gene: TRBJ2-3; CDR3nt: TGCAGCACCGGGACAGGGGCGGATACGCAGTATTTT; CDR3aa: CSTGTGADTQYF
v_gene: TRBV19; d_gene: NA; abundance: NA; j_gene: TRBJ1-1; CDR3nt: TGTGCCAGTAGTATAGAGCAAGGGTGGAACACTGAAGCTTTCTTT; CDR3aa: CASSIEQGWNTEAFF
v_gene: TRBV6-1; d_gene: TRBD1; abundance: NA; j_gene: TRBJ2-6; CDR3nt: TGTGCCAGCAGCCGCCTAGGACAGGGGGCTACTGGGGCCAACGTCCTGACTTTC; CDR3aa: CASSRLGQGATGANVLTF
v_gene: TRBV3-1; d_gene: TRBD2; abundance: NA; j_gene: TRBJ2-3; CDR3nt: TGTGCCAGCAGCATGATTAGCGGGGCGAGCACAGATACGCAGTATTTT; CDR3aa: CASSMISGASTDTQYF
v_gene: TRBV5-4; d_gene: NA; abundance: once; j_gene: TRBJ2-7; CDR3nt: TGTGCCAGCCGGAGGGCGGACAGCTCCTACGAGCAGTACTTC; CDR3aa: CASRRADSSYEQYF
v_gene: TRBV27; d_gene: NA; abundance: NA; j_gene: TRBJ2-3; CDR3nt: TGTGCCAGCAGTGCCCTAGCGTTTAGCACAGATACGCAGTATTTT; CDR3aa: CASSALAFSTDTQYF
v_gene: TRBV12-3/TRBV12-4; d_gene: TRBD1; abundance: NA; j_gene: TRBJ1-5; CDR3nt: TGTGCCAGCAGTTTAATGGCAGGGGGTCAGCCCCAGCATTTT; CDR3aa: CASSLMAGGQPQHF
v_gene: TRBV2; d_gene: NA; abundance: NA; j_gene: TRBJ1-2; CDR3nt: TGTGCCAGCAGTGAAGCGGGGGAGGGGGATGGCTACACCTTC; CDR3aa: CASSEAGEGDGYTF
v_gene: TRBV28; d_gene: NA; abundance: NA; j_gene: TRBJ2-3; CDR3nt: TGTGCCAGCGGCGCCCGTAGAGATACGCAGTATTTT; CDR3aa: CASGARRDTQYF
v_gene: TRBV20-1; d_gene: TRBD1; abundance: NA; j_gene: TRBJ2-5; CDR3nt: TGCAGTGCTAGAGATTTCCAGGGGGCGTCCTTGGAGACCCAGTACTTC; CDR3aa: CSARDFQGASLETQYF
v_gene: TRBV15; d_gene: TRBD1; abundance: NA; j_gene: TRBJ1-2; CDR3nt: TGTGCCACCAGCATCGGACAGGACGTCGGCTATGGCTACACCTTC; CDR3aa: CATSIGQDVGYGYTF
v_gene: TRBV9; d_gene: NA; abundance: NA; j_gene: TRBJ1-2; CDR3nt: TGTGCCAGCAGCGTAGACCCCATGGTAGCTTATGGCTACACCTTC; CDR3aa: CASSVDPMVAYGYTF
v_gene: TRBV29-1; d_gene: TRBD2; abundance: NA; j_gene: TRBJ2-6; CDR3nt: TGCAGCGTTCAAGGCATAGCGGGAGGCCTGACCAGCTCTGGGGCCAACGTCCTGACTTTC; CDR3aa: CSVQGIAGGLTSSGANVLTF
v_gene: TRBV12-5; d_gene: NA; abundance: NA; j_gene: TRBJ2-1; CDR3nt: TGTGCTAGTGGTTTCTGGGGTGGGCCCAAAAACTACAATGAGCAGTTCTTC; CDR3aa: CASGFWGGPKNYNEQFF
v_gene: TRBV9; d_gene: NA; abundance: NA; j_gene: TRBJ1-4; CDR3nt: TGTGCCAGCAGCGTTTCCCTGGGTGAAAAACTGTTTTTT; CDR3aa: CASSVSLGEKLFF
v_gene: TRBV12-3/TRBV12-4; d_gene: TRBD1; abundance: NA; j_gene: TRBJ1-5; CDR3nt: TGTGCCAGCATCGGACAGGGGCGCAATCAGCCCCAGCATTTT; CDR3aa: CASIGQGRNQPQHF
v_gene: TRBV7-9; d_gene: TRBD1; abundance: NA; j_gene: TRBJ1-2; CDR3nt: TGTGCCAGCAGCCATACGGACAGGGGTGGGTCTGGCTACACCTTC; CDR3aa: CASSHTDRGGSGYTF
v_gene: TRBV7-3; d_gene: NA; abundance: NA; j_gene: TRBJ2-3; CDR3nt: TGTGCCAGCGGGTCACGGGATACGCAGTATTTT; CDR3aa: CASGSRDTQYF
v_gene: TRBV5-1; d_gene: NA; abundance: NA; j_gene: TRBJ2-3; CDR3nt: TGCGCCAGCAGTCAACGACCGGAGGGCACAGATACGCAGTATTTT; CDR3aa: CASSQRPEGTDTQYF
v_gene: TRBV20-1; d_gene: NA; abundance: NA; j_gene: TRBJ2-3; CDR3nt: TGCAGTGCTAGGAGAGGATTCGGAGATACGCAGTATTTT; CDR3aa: CSARRGFGDTQYF
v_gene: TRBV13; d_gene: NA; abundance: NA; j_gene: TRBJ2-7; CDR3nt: TGTGCCAGCAGCTTAGAAGTAGGGGGGGTCGGTTCCTACGAGCAGTACTTC; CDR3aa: CASSLEVGGVGSYEQYF
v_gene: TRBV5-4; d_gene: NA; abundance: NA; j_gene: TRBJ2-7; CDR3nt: TGTGCCAGCAGCTTGTGGAAACAGGGAGGCGAGCAGTACTTC; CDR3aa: CASSLWKQGGEQYF